One and the same sample provided the 30 T cell receptor beta chains below, sequenced in a study of PD-1 blockade in mismatch repair-deficient tumors. Profiled with immunoSEQ multiplex PCR; TCRdb holds only in-frame clones, not every one. The sample gives about 51,000 clones, over 75% of which show up once; over 7.5% is in the top ten. The sample here was peripheral blood, taken roughly 19 weeks after starting pembrolizumab. Receptors originate from an adult with mismatch repair-deficient cancer.

This rearrangement joins TRBV4-1 to TRBJ2-1; D is possibly TRBD2 (6 bases). Germline CDR1 and CDR2: MGHRA and YSYEKL. The CDR3 length is 15 residues. The V end lost 0 bases, the J end lost 4 bases, and 10 bases lay between the germline ends. Here the CDR3 reads CASSQDSSAYNEQFF. CDR3 nucleotides: TGCGCCAGCAGCCAAGATTCTAGCGCGTACAATGAGCAGTTCTTC.

The CDR3 loop is CASSILAAHLTF. The CDR3 region has the DNA TGTGCCAGTAGTATTTTGGCAGCCCACCTGACTTTC. The V gene is TRBV19, the J gene TRBJ2-6; D ambiguous. V gave up 3 bases and J gave up 15 bases, with 12 bases separating them. The CDR3 contains 12 residues. Germline values: CDR1 LNHDA, CDR2 SQIVND (reference sequence). Complete variable domain (other parts from reference TRBV19 and TRBJ2-6): DGGITQSPKYLFRKEGQNVTLSCEQNLNHDAMYWYRQDPGQGLRLIYYSQIVNDFQKGDIAEGYSVSREKKESFPLTVTSAQKNPTAFYLCASSILAAHLTFGAGSRLTVL.

This rearrangement joins TRBV7-3 to TRBJ2-1, with 11 bases identical to TRBD2. Germline CDR1 is SGHTA and CDR2 is FQGTGA. The J segment lost 2 bases and the V segment lost 5 bases, leaving 2 bases of the junction unmatched. The CDR3 is made up of 15 amino acids. The chain's CDR3 is CASSAGLAAYNEQFF. CDR3 nucleotides: TGTGCCAGCAGCGCGGGACTAGCGGCCTACAATGAGCAGTTCTTC.

The CDR3 here is CASSPETGSYEQYF. In nucleotides, the CDR3 is TGTGCCAGCTCACCAGAGACAGGGAGTTACGAGCAGTACTTC. The rearrangement uses TRBV18 and TRBJ2-7; 7 bases line up with TRBD1. V trimming: 2 bases; J trimming: 4 bases; junction bases outside the gene matches: 5. The CDR3 consists of 14 residues. CDR1 KGHSH and CDR2 LQKENI come from the germline V gene. Full variable domain (outside the CDR3, taken from reference TRBV18 and TRBJ2-7): NAGVMQNPRHLVRRRGQEARLRCSPMKGHSHVYWYRQLPEEGLKFMVYLQKENIIDESGMPKERFSAEFPKEGPSILRIQQVVRGDSAAYFCASSPETGSYEQYFGPGTRLTVT.

J is TRBJ2-5 and V is TRBV7-9; 7 bases are shared with TRBD2. The CDR3 sequence is 13 residues long. Germline V gene lookup returns CDR1 SEHNR and CDR2 FQNEAQ (reference sequence). The ends lost 11 bases at V and 5 bases at J; junction bases unmatched: 11. The CDR3 reads CAGSLTGGETQYF. CDR3 nucleotide sequence: TGTGCCGGGTCCTTAACGGGAGGTGAGACCCAGTACTTC.

The CDR3 DNA follows: TGTGCCAGCAGTTCGGACCAGAGACACAATCAGCCCCAGCATTTT. Amino acids: CASSSDQRHNQPQHF. The chain couples TRBV28 to TRBJ1-5; D gene ambiguous. CDR3 length: 15 residues. Germline V gives CDR1 MDHEN, CDR2 SYDVKM. V lost 4 bases, J lost 3 bases, and 13 bases lay in between.

The chain recombines TRBV7-3 with TRBJ2-7, with TRBD1 identical over 9 bases. The CDR3 has 14 residues. V lost 1 base, J lost 4 bases, and 2 bases stayed unmatched. Germline V gene lookup returns CDR1 SGHTA and CDR2 FQGTGA. CDR3 protein: CASSLRDRVYEQYF. DNA of the CDR3: TGTGCCAGCAGCTTAAGGGACAGGGTTTACGAGCAGTACTTC.

This chain joins TRBV27 and TRBJ2-1, with 13 bases that match TRBD2. The germline gives CDR1 MNHEY, CDR2 SMNVEV (reference sequence). The CDR3 loop spans 14 amino acids. Unmatched junction bases numbered 3, after V lost 8 bases and J lost 5 bases. In DNA, the CDR3 is TGTGCCAGCTGGACTAGCGGGAGACACAATGAGCAGTTCTTC. Its protein is CASWTSGRHNEQFF.

This sequence joins TRBV28 and TRBJ1-4; possibly TRBD1 for D (6 bases). Trimming stripped 5 bases from V and 10 bases from J, with 20 bases between. CDR1 is MDHEN and CDR2 is SYDVKM in the germline V gene. CDR3 length: 15 residues. Written as DNA, the CDR3 is TGTGCCAGCAGTACGGGGGGGGGCTATGGCTCAAAACTGTTTTTT. Residues: CASSTGGGYGSKLFF.

This clone was recorded once. V and J are TRBV7-9 and TRBJ2-3, with 7 bases matching TRBD1. V dropped 5 bases and J dropped 0; count of bases not matched to a gene: 8. This CDR3 is built from 16 residues. From germline, CDR1 is SEHNR and CDR2 FQNEAQ (reference sequence). CDR3 loop: CASSATDRTSTDTQYF. The CDR3 region has the DNA TGTGCCAGCAGCGCGACGGACAGGACTAGCACAGATACGCAGTATTTT.

The J gene is TRBJ2-7, the V gene TRBV5-4; D unresolved. There are 16 residues in the CDR3. Germline-derived CDR1 and CDR2 are SGHNT and YYREEE (reference sequence). Between the trimmed V and J ends, which lost 4 bases and 4 bases, there was a span of 21 bases. The CDR3 sequence is CASSQVIGLKRYEQYF. The CDR3 DNA follows: TGTGCCAGCAGCCAAGTAATCGGCCTGAAAAGGTACGAGCAGTACTTC.

This clone came up once. Other nucleotide sequences in the sample specify the same CDR3. The chain joins TRBV27 to TRBJ1-1; a weak D match, TRBD1 (5 bases). The CDR3 extends over 13 amino acids. In germline, CDR1 is MNHEY, CDR2 SMNVEV (reference sequence). V shed 4 bases and J shed 5 bases, with 11 bases lying between them. CDR3 sequence: CASSWGGGTEAFF. In DNA form, the CDR3 reads TGTGCCAGCAGTTGGGGGGGTGGGACTGAAGCTTTCTTT.

The rearrangement uses TRBV5-6 and TRBJ2-5; TRBD2 aligns across 16 bases. The germline CDR1 and CDR2 sequences are SGHDT and YYEEEE. The V gene end was trimmed by 3 bases and the J gene end by 3 bases; junction bases not matched to a gene: 5. The CDR3 totals 17 residues. DNA for the CDR3: TGTGCCAGCAGCTCGGTCGGGACTAGCGGGAGGGAAGAGACCCAGTACTTC. It specifies CASSSVGTSGREETQYF.

This clone was observed a few times. The CDR3 region is CASSVGPLAGEQFF. The CDR3 DNA is TGTGCCAGCAGCGTAGGCCCGTTGGCCGGTGAGCAGTTCTTC. This sequence joins TRBV9 and TRBJ2-1; no clear D gene. The CDR3 runs 14 residues. Trimming took 0 bases from V and 9 from J, leaving 13 bases between them. Per the germline V gene, CDR1 is SGDLS and CDR2 is YYNGEE.

The rearrangement links TRBV30 to TRBJ2-2; 11 nucleotides agree with TRBD2. V gave up 3 bases and J gave up 4 bases; unmatched junction bases: 10. Germline V gene data show CDR1 as GTSNPN and CDR2 as SVGIG (reference sequence). This CDR3 has 17 residues. CDR3 residues: CAWRDQRLAGPTGELFF. The DNA for the CDR3 is TGTGCCTGGAGGGACCAAAGACTAGCGGGACCCACCGGGGAGCTGTTTTTT. The full variable domain, rest sourced from reference TRBV30 and TRBJ2-2, is SQTIHQWPATLVQPVGSPLSLECTVEGTSNPNLYWYRQAAGRGLQLLFYSVGIGQISSEVPQNLSASRPQDRQFILSSKKLLLSDSGFYLCAWRDQRLAGPTGELFFGEGSRLTVL.

The CDR3: CASSLRASGLAGGLNEQFF. DNA of the CDR3: TGTGCCAGCAGCTTACGAGCCTCGGGACTAGCGGGCGGACTCAATGAGCAGTTCTTC. The chain combines TRBV7-9 with TRBJ2-1, with 12 positions matching TRBD2. Per germline, CDR1 SEHNR and CDR2 FQNEAQ (reference sequence). The CDR3 contains 19 residues. V was clipped by 2 bases and J by 6 bases; unmatched bases: 14. Drawing the rest from reference TRBV7-9 and TRBJ2-1, the complete variable domain is DTGVSQNPRHKITKRGQNVTFRCDPISEHNRLYWYRQTLGQGPEFLTYFQNEAQLEKSRLLSDRFSAERPKGSFSTLEIQRTEQGDSAMYLCASSLRASGLAGGLNEQFFGPGTRLTVL.

The J gene is TRBJ2-7, the V gene TRBV7-9; TRBD2 matches at 11 bases. The CDR3 covers 16 residues. Trimming removed 5 bases from V and 0 bases from J; junction bases left unmatched: 6. CDR1 is SEHNR and CDR2 is FQNEAQ in the germline V gene (reference sequence). In DNA form, the CDR3 reads TGTGCCAGCAGCCTTATACTAGCGGGAGCCTCCTACGAGCAGTACTTC. Translating gives CASSLILAGASYEQYF. Variable domain in full (rest from reference TRBV7-9 and TRBJ2-7): DTGVSQNPRHKITKRGQNVTFRCDPISEHNRLYWYRQTLGQGPEFLTYFQNEAQLEKSRLLSDRFSAERPKGSFSTLEIQRTEQGDSAMYLCASSLILAGASYEQYFGPGTRLTVT.

The J gene is TRBJ2-5, the V gene TRBV9, with 9 bases matching TRBD2. CDR3 length: 14 residues. Trimming at V came to 4 bases and at J to 5 bases, leaving 6 bases not matched to a gene. From germline, CDR1 is SGDLS and CDR2 YYNGEE. The CDR3 here is CASSFSGSRETQYF. The CDR3 nucleotides read TGTGCCAGCAGCTTTAGCGGGAGCAGGGAGACCCAGTACTTC.

The chain combines TRBV6-6 with TRBJ2-5, with TRBD1 matching 8 bases. The V segment lost 6 bases and the J segment 7 bases; nucleotides outside the gene matches: 7. The germline V gene encodes CDR1 MNHNY and CDR2 SVGAGI (reference sequence). CDR3 length: 13 residues. CDR3 region: CASSPDGTGTQYF. In DNA, the CDR3 is TGTGCCAGCAGCCCAGACGGGACAGGGACCCAGTACTTC.

The V and J genes are TRBV20-1 and TRBJ2-5, with D unclear. The CDR3 runs to 11 residues. From germline, CDR1 is DFQATT and CDR2 SNEGSKA (reference sequence). Trimming shortened V by 3 bases and J by 4 bases, and 6 bases separated the two germline ends. This CDR3 reads CSASRPETQYF. The CDR3 DNA sequence: TGCAGTGCTAGTCGGCCAGAGACCCAGTACTTC.

The chain is built from TRBV5-4 and TRBJ2-3, with 9 bases identical to TRBD2. CDR1 is SGHNT, CDR2 YYREEE, per germline (reference sequence). The ends lost 5 bases at V and 1 base at J; junction bases unmatched: 11. The CDR3 runs to 17 residues. The CDR3 DNA follows: TGTGCCAGCAGTGTCCCTTGGGGCGGGGGGGGCACAGATACGCAGTATTTT. Amino acid sequence: CASSVPWGGGGTDTQYF.

The chain links TRBV28 to TRBJ1-2; 9 nucleotides line up with TRBD1. V lost 7 bases to trimming and J lost 4 bases; unmatched junction nucleotides: 10. The CDR3 has 15 residues. Germline V gene lookup returns CDR1 MDHEN and CDR2 SYDVKM. The CDR3 sequence: CASTPGQGWVYGYTF. CDR3 sequence (DNA): TGTGCCAGCACTCCGGGACAGGGTTGGGTCTATGGCTACACCTTC.

CDR3 nucleotides: TGTGCCAGCAGTTACTCGACGCCGAGAGGGGAGCTGTTTTTT. It codes for CASSYSTPRGELFF. This rearrangement joins TRBV6-5 to TRBJ2-2; D call uncertain. Trimming cost V 0 bases and J 8 bases, with 10 bases left between them. This CDR3 has 14 amino acids. CDR1 and CDR2 from the germline V gene are MNHEY and SVGAGI.

V usage is TRBV4-3 and J usage is TRBJ2-7; 10 bases line up with TRBD1. CDR1 is LGHNA, CDR2 YSLEER, per germline. V was clipped by 1 base and J by 5 bases; unmatched bases: 5. The CDR3 runs to 15 residues. CDR3 protein: CASSQAGTGAHEQYF. CDR3 nucleotide sequence: TGCGCCAGCAGCCAAGCAGGGACAGGGGCCCACGAGCAGTACTTC.

Notes on this clone: At one end the junction does not follow the germline gene, possibly because of a read error. The V gene is TRBV30, the J gene TRBJ2-7, with TRBD1 identical over 8 bases. Germline CDR1 is GTSNPN and CDR2 is SVGIG (reference sequence). The CDR3 contains 11 residues. This CDR3 is CAWSGTRQGNF. In DNA, the CDR3 is TGTGCCTGGAGTGGAACGAGACAGGGGAACTTC.

This clone was seen just once. The rearrangement uses TRBV6-4 and TRBJ2-3, with D perhaps matching TRBD1 (6 bases). The V end lost 6 bases, the J end lost 0 bases, and 16 bases lay between the germline ends. The length of the CDR3 is 16 residues. Germline V gives CDR1 MRHNA, CDR2 SNTAGT. The CDR3 sequence is CASSYRASGSTDTQYF. The CDR3, as DNA: TGTGCCAGCAGCTACAGGGCCTCGGGAAGCACAGATACGCAGTATTTT.

This chain uses TRBV27 with TRBJ1-4; D ambiguous. The ends were cut back, 3 bases at V and 10 bases at J, with 12 bases in the middle. Germline CDR1 reads MNHEY; CDR2 reads SMNVEV (reference sequence). The CDR3 extends over 13 amino acids. For the CDR3, the DNA is TGTGCCAGCAGTTTCTCGCATCTCGGAAAACTGTTTTTT. Residues: CASSFSHLGKLFF.

This chain connects TRBV28 to TRBJ2-1; D is possibly TRBD2 (6 bases). This CDR3 contains 11 residues. The germline V gene encodes CDR1 MDHEN and CDR2 SYDVKM. V lost 10 bases to trimming and J lost 7 bases, with 11 bases between them. The CDR3 DNA is TGTGCCACGACTAGTTTTAATGAGCAGTTCTTC. Amino acids: CATTSFNEQFF.

The chain uses TRBV28 and TRBJ1-1; D is uncertain. Germline V gene lookup returns CDR1 MDHEN and CDR2 SYDVKM. The V gene lost 5 bases and the J gene lost 0 bases, with 10 bases spanning the gap. This CDR3 has 14 residues. DNA of the CDR3: TGTGCCAGCAGTGCCAGGAGACTGAACACTGAAGCTTTCTTT. Its translation is CASSARRLNTEAFF.

This clone was detected only a few times. The genes are TRBV7-8 and TRBJ1-5; 10 bases are shared with TRBD1. Germline CDR1 is SGHVS and CDR2 is FQNEAQ. This CDR3 has 17 residues. The V gene end was trimmed by 2 bases and the J gene end by 5 bases; junction bases not matched to a gene: 9. The CDR3: CASSLIPSGTGDQPQHF. Written as DNA, the CDR3 is TGTGCCAGCAGCTTAATTCCCTCCGGGACAGGGGATCAGCCCCAGCATTTT.